A single sample gave rise to the 21 T cell receptor beta chains below, sequenced in a study of blood T cell repertoires in COVID-19. Data came from immunoSEQ multiplex PCR; TCRdb stores just in-frame clones and leaves some out. The sample carries about 180,000 clones, over 75% recorded once. Material for sequencing was PBMCs or T cells enriched from blood (not recorded which). These receptor sequences come from a woman in her forties with acute COVID-19.

The rearrangement links TRBV11-3 to TRBJ2-1; D is uncertain. The V and J ends lost 8 bases and 4 bases respectively, with 9 bases between them. The CDR3 is 12 amino acids. Germline assignment: CDR1 SGHNT and CDR2 YENEEA. For the CDR3, the DNA is TGTGCCAGCGGGCCCGATTACAATGAGCAGTTCTTC. Translation: CASGPDYNEQFF.

The chain is built from TRBV10-3 and TRBJ2-5, with a possible D match to TRBD1 (6 bases). Germline values: CDR1 ENHRY, CDR2 SYGVKD. The CDR3 covers 12 residues. V lost 4 bases and J 5 bases, leaving 8 bases between the germline ends. The chain's CDR3 is CAISAGAETQYF. CDR3 bases: TGTGCCATCAGTGCAGGGGCCGAGACCCAGTACTTC.

V is TRBV15 and J is TRBJ2-1, with TRBD2 matching 10 bases. V lost 2 bases and J lost 5; bases outside the gene matches: 9. Germline V gene data show CDR1 as LNHNV and CDR2 as YYDKDF (reference sequence). The CDR3 covers 17 residues. Written as DNA, the CDR3 is TGTGCCACCAGCAGATCCCCCCCTAGCGGGGGCCACAATGAGCAGTTCTTC. Amino acids: CATSRSPPSGGHNEQFF.

The chain joins TRBV7-9 to TRBJ1-1; D is unclear. This CDR3 contains 13 residues. The V and J ends lost 5 bases and 1 base respectively, with 8 bases between them. In germline, CDR1 is SEHNR, CDR2 FQNEAQ (reference sequence). Here the CDR3 DNA reads TGTGCCAGCAGCCCCATCGGGAACACTGAAGCTTTCTTT. This codes for CASSPIGNTEAFF.

In its sample, this clone was seen once. The chain combines TRBV6-5 with TRBJ1-5; 7 bases line up with TRBD1. The CDR3 is 15 amino acids. Germline V gene lookup returns CDR1 MNHEY and CDR2 SVGAGI. With 5 bases clipped from V and 6 bases from J, the junction kept 10 bases outside the gene matches. The CDR3 nucleotides read TGTGCCAGCAGTCACGACACAGGGGTCGGTCAGCCCCAGCATTTT. Translating it yields CASSHDTGVGQPQHF.

The chain is built from TRBV9 and TRBJ2-3; D gene unclear. The germline V and J ends were trimmed by 0 bases and 0 bases, with 8 bases remaining between them. Germline CDR1 is SGDLS and CDR2 is YYNGEE. The CDR3 spans 15 residues. The chain's CDR3 is CASSVGTESTDTQYF. For the CDR3, the DNA is TGTGCCAGCAGCGTAGGCACAGAGAGCACAGATACGCAGTATTTT.

The chain uses TRBV24-1 and TRBJ2-1; TRBD2 matches 9 bases. Trimming removed 2 bases from V and 6 bases from J; junction bases left unmatched: 10. The CDR3 loop spans 17 amino acids. Per the germline V gene, CDR1 is KGHDR and CDR2 is SFDVKD. CDR3 nucleotides: TGTGCCACCAGTGATTCTATAAGCGGGAGGAGAGGCAATGAGCAGTTCTTC. It codes for CATSDSISGRRGNEQFF.

J is TRBJ1-2 and V is TRBV19; perhaps TRBD1 as D (6 bases). The CDR3 consists of 15 residues. The V end lost 3 bases, the J end lost 4 bases, and 15 bases lay between the germline ends. CDR1 LNHDA and CDR2 SQIVND come from the germline V gene (reference sequence). CDR3 coding DNA: TGTGCCAGTAGTATCAATGGGGTAGGGGGCTATGGCTACACCTTC. Its translation: CASSINGVGGYGYTF. Full variable domain (rest looked up from reference TRBV19 and TRBJ1-2): DGGITQSPKYLFRKEGQNVTLSCEQNLNHDAMYWYRQDPGQGLRLIYYSQIVNDFQKGDIAEGYSVSREKKESFPLTVTSAQKNPTAFYLCASSINGVGGYGYTFGSGTRLTVV.

The chain has TRBV7-9 and TRBJ2-3; D call uncertain. Germline V CDR1 and CDR2: SEHNR, FQNEAQ (reference sequence). The CDR3 covers 15 residues. Between the trimmed V and J ends, which lost 2 bases and 0 bases, there was a span of 9 bases. The CDR3 nucleotides are TGTGCCAGCAGCTTAACGGTCTTTAGCACAGATACGCAGTATTTT. It is translated as CASSLTVFSTDTQYF.

The chain links TRBV5-1 to TRBJ2-5, with no clear D. Germline V lookup: CDR1 SGHRS, CDR2 YFSETQ. Trimming stripped 1 base from V and 0 bases from J, with 7 bases between. The CDR3 consists of 14 residues. The CDR3 sequence is CASSLNNYQETQYF. CDR3 coding DNA: TGCGCCAGCAGCTTGAACAATTACCAAGAGACCCAGTACTTC.

The chain uses TRBV19 and TRBJ2-2; 10 nucleotides line up with TRBD1. The length of the CDR3 is 12 residues. Germline lookup yields CDR1 LNHDA and CDR2 SQIVND (reference sequence). V lost 8 bases to trimming and J lost 6 bases; unmatched junction nucleotides: 0. The CDR3 coding sequence is TGTGCCAGTGGACAGGGGGCCGGGGAGCTGTTTTTT. Amino acids: CASGQGAGELFF.

V is TRBV10-2 and J is TRBJ1-2, with D perhaps TRBD1 (5 bases). The CDR3 runs to 15 residues. The germline CDR1 and CDR2 sequences are WSHSY and SAAADI. Between the trimmed V and J ends, which lost 0 bases and 4 bases, there was a span of 12 bases. CDR3 DNA sequence: TGCGCCAGCAGTGAGTCGGGGGAGGGCGGCTATGGCTACACCTTC. Encoded protein: CASSESGEGGYGYTF.

The chain is built from TRBV5-1 and TRBJ2-1; 12 nucleotides agree with TRBD2. Trimming took 3 bases from V and 7 from J; bases not matched to a gene: 14. The CDR3 is 18 residues long. The V gene's germline CDR1 is SGHRS and CDR2 YFSETQ. CDR3 DNA: TGCGCCAGCAGCTGGGACTCGATACTAGCGGGAGGTAGTAATGAGCAGTTCTTC. This sequence encodes CASSWDSILAGGSNEQFF.

V and J are TRBV21-1 and TRBJ2-1; whether TRBD2, the table's D call, matches the DNA was not checked. TRBV21-1 has pseudogene status. This CDR3 spans 11 amino acids. CDR3 sequence: CASSITSEQFF. CDR3 nucleotide sequence: TGTGCCAGCAGTATAACTAGCGAGCAGTTCTTC.

The chain carries TRBV4-1 and TRBJ2-1; the match to TRBD2 covers 8 bases. Germline V gives CDR1 MGHRA, CDR2 YSYEKL. The CDR3 runs to 17 residues. Trimming at V came to 1 base and at J to 4 bases, leaving 9 bases not matched to a gene. The CDR3 DNA follows: TGCGCCAGCAGCCAAGGGGAAGCGGGAGCAGGGTACAATGAGCAGTTCTTC. Translation gives CASSQGEAGAGYNEQFF.

V and J are TRBV19 and TRBJ2-2; possibly TRBD2 for D (5 bases). The CDR3 covers 16 residues. V was pared by 7 bases and J by 4 bases, with 19 bases between. Germline loops: CDR1 LNHDA, CDR2 SQIVND (reference sequence). The chain's CDR3 is CASTQGSSSITGELFF. CDR3 nucleotides: TGTGCCAGTACCCAAGGTTCTAGCAGTATCACCGGGGAGCTGTTTTTT.

The rearrangement uses TRBV9 and TRBJ2-5, with 11 positions matching TRBD2. Per germline, CDR1 SGDLS and CDR2 YYNGEE. V dropped 0 bases and J dropped 1; count of bases not matched to a gene: 2. The CDR3 runs 16 residues. The CDR3 nucleotides read TGTGCCAGCAGCGTAGCTACTAGCGGGGGCCAAGAGACCCAGTACTTC. Its translation: CASSVATSGGQETQYF.

The chain links TRBV11-3 to TRBJ2-1; D gene ambiguous. Germline CDR1 is SGHNT and CDR2 is YENEEA. Trimming shortened V by 5 bases and J by 6 bases, and 14 bases separated the two germline ends. The CDR3 is 14 amino acids. CDR3 DNA sequence: TGTGCCAGCAGCCCTAACTCAAACCCCAATGAGCAGTTCTTC. Protein product: CASSPNSNPNEQFF. Looking up the rest from reference TRBV11-3 and TRBJ2-1 gives the full variable domain: EAGVVQSPRYKIIEKKQPVAFWCNPISGHNTLYWYLQNLGQGPELLIRYENEEAVDDSQLPKDRFSAERLKGVDSTLKIQPAELGDSAVYLCASSPNSNPNEQFFGPGTRLTVL.

V and J are TRBV5-1 and TRBJ1-2; 8 nucleotides agree with TRBD1. The germline V gene has CDR1 SGHRS and CDR2 YFSETQ. V lost 6 bases and J lost 6; bases outside the gene matches: 7. The CDR3 sequence is 13 residues long. The CDR3 sequence is CASTPQGGNGYTF. In DNA, the CDR3 is TGCGCCAGCACCCCACAGGGGGGAAATGGCTACACCTTC.

The chain employs TRBV30 and TRBJ2-7, with no clear D. Germline V gives CDR1 GTSNPN, CDR2 SVGIG (reference sequence). The CDR3 covers 11 residues. Trimming pared 7 bases from V and 5 bases from J, leaving 12 bases between. The CDR3 DNA follows: TGTGCCTCCACGAGCTTCGACGAGCAGTACTTC. Amino acids: CASTSFDEQYF.

V gene TRBV9 combines with J gene TRBJ1-5; D remains unclear. The V end lost 3 bases, the J end lost 5 bases, and 15 bases lay between the germline ends. This CDR3 is 15 amino acids long. Germline loops: CDR1 SGDLS, CDR2 YYNGEE. CDR3 coding DNA: TGTGCCAGCAGCGAAGCGGGCCTGCCTTATCAGCCCCAGCATTTT. Protein sequence: CASSEAGLPYQPQHF.